Below are 22 T cell receptor beta chains sequenced from a single sample in a study of cytomegalovirus exposure and HLA in healthy donors. It was with 60 Vbeta and 13 Jbeta primers that the PCR ran. The repertoire was sequenced with immunoSEQ multiplex PCR; TCRdb's copy has only in-frame clones and lacks some. The table shows under 110,000 clones, with 75% occurring only once. Sequencing input: PBMCs. These receptors all come from a male donor in good health and CMV-seropositive.

This clone occurred a few times. This rearrangement joins TRBV7-6 to TRBJ2-5; 14 nucleotides match TRBD2. This CDR3 has 17 amino acids. The J segment lost 3 bases and the V segment lost 5 bases, leaving 8 bases of the junction unmatched. Germline-derived CDR1 and CDR2 are SGHVS and FNYEAQ. CDR3 DNA: TGTGCCAGCAGCACCACGACTAGCGGGAGGGCCAAAGAGACCCAGTACTTC. Residues: CASSTTTSGRAKETQYF.

Details on this clone: Compared with germline, one end of the junction differs, possibly owing to a read error. CDR3 protein: CASSLHGGNYGYPF. The CDR3 DNA reads TGTGCCAGCAGTCTTCATGGGGGGAACTATGGCTACCCCTTC. The chain carries TRBV27 and TRBJ1-2; D possibly corresponds to TRBD1 (5 bases). This CDR3 is 14 amino acids long. The germline CDR1 and CDR2 sequences are MNHEY and SMNVEV (reference sequence).

The chain employs TRBV9 and TRBJ1-1; D is undetermined. V shed 4 bases and J shed 8 bases, with 15 bases lying between them. The CDR3 loop spans 13 amino acids. CDR1 is SGDLS and CDR2 is YYNGEE in the germline V gene. This chain's CDR3 is CASSPLGNQEAFF. In DNA, the CDR3 is TGTGCCAGCAGCCCCCTCGGGAATCAAGAAGCTTTCTTT.

The chain is built from TRBV14 and TRBJ1-2; D perhaps matches TRBD1 (5 bases). Trimming removed 5 bases at V and 1 base at J, with 14 bases between. The CDR3 runs 15 residues. Germline values: CDR1 SGHDN, CDR2 FVKESK. CDR3 coding DNA: TGTGCCAGCAGCTTCGGGGGGGGAATTAACTATGGCTACACCTTC. It codes for CASSFGGGINYGYTF.

V and J are TRBV9 and TRBJ2-5; D might be TRBD1 (6 bases). V was trimmed by 4 bases and J by 3 bases, leaving 13 bases between them. The germline CDR1 and CDR2 sequences are SGDLS and YYNGEE. There are 14 residues in the CDR3. CDR3 region: CASSRGGLEETQYF. The CDR3 nucleotides are TGTGCCAGCAGCCGTGGGGGCCTGGAAGAGACCCAGTACTTC.

V is TRBV29-1 and J is TRBJ1-2, with 9 bases identical to TRBD1. This CDR3 contains 16 residues. Germline assignment: CDR1 SQVTM and CDR2 ANQGSEA. With V trimmed by 2 bases and J by 3 bases, 10 bases remained unmatched. Here the CDR3 reads CSVERDRDAAYYGYTF. CDR3 in DNA: TGCAGCGTTGAAAGGGACAGGGATGCAGCTTACTATGGCTACACCTTC.

In DNA, the CDR3 is TGTGCCAGCAGCCCACGACGGGGTCCGTTTATCACAGATACGCAGTATTTT. It translates to CASSPRRGPFITDTQYF. The chain recombines TRBV5-6 with TRBJ2-3, with D tentatively TRBD2 (5 bases). CDR1 is SGHDT, CDR2 YYEEEE, per germline. V lost 4 bases and J lost 2, with 20 bases in between. The CDR3 runs 17 residues.

The genes are TRBV6-6 and TRBJ2-7; D might be TRBD2 (6 bases). Per germline, CDR1 MNHNY and CDR2 SVGAGI (reference sequence). This CDR3 region has 16 residues. Trimming cost V 1 base and J 4 bases, with 17 bases left between them. The CDR3 reads CASSYLPGREGYEQYF. For the CDR3, the DNA is TGTGCCAGCAGTTACTTGCCAGGGCGGGAAGGATACGAGCAGTACTTC.

The J gene is TRBJ2-1, the V gene TRBV29-1, with 7 positions matching TRBD2. Unmatched junction bases numbered 8, after V lost 4 bases and J lost 8 bases. Germline V gives CDR1 SQVTM, CDR2 ANQGSEA. This CDR3 comprises 13 residues. CDR3 protein: CSVGRTSSDEQFF. The CDR3 nucleotides read TGCAGCGTTGGAAGGACTAGTTCTGATGAGCAGTTCTTC.

This chain links TRBV6-5 with TRBJ2-1; 7 bases map to TRBD2. This CDR3 has 15 residues. Per the germline V gene, CDR1 is MNHEY and CDR2 is SVGAGI. The junction had 8 bases not matched to a gene; V was cut back by 6 bases and J by 3 bases. CDR3 in amino acids: CASSLSGKFYNEQFF. CDR3 coding DNA: TGTGCCAGCAGCTTAAGCGGGAAATTCTACAATGAGCAGTTCTTC.

The chain links TRBV7-9 to TRBJ1-4, with D maybe TRBD1 (5 bases). The germline V gene has CDR1 SEHNR and CDR2 FQNEAQ (reference sequence). V lost 1 base, J lost 5 bases, and 11 bases lay in between. The CDR3 spans 15 residues. The CDR3 region is CASSLDWGENEKLFF. The CDR3 DNA is TGTGCCAGCAGCTTAGATTGGGGGGAAAATGAAAAACTGTTTTTT.

The V and J genes are TRBV29-1 and TRBJ2-7; the D is unclear. Germline-derived CDR1 and CDR2 are SQVTM and ANQGSEA. This CDR3 spans 13 amino acids. V lost 4 bases to trimming and J lost 3 bases, with 13 bases between them. The CDR3 bases are TGCAGCGTTGCCTTCGAAGACAACTACGAGCAGTACTTC. It is translated as CSVAFEDNYEQYF.

The genes are TRBV7-2 and TRBJ1-6; possible D gene TRBD1, 5 bases. This CDR3 spans 11 amino acids. Germline loops: CDR1 SGHTA, CDR2 FQGNSA. Trimming took 7 bases from V and 16 from J, leaving 14 bases between them. CDR3 sequence reads: CASTRRGSLHF. As DNA, the CDR3 is TGTGCCAGCACCCGGCGGGGGTCACTCCACTTT.

The V gene is TRBV28, the J gene TRBJ2-1; 9 bases are shared with TRBD2. Germline V gives CDR1 MDHEN, CDR2 SYDVKM. The trim removed 3 bases at V and 4 bases at J, leaving 4 bases unmatched. The CDR3 is made up of 15 amino acids. The CDR3 DNA reads as TGTGCCAGCAGTTTCATCGCGGGGGGGTACAATGAGCAGTTCTTC. As protein: CASSFIAGGYNEQFF.

The V call is TRBV7-6, the J call TRBJ2-7; D ambiguous. V was shortened by 1 base and J by 3 bases, with 10 bases between the two germline ends. CDR3 length equals 14 residues. Per the germline V gene, CDR1 is SGHVS and CDR2 is FNYEAQ. The DNA of the CDR3 is TGTGCCAGCAGCTTAGTCGCAGGCAACTACGAGCAGTACTTC. Translating gives CASSLVAGNYEQYF.

The rearrangement uses TRBV2 and TRBJ1-5; D is uncertain. The CDR3 length is 14 residues. Germline V lookup: CDR1 SNHLY, CDR2 FYNNEI. V gave up 6 bases and J gave up 9 bases, with 18 bases separating them. CDR3 region: CASRQVTSTGPQHF. CDR3 sequence (DNA): TGTGCCAGCAGGCAGGTGACCTCAACTGGGCCCCAGCATTTT.

This clone was found a few times. This chain joins TRBV7-3 and TRBJ2-1; 7 nucleotides agree with TRBD1. CDR3 length: 15 amino acids. The germline CDR1 and CDR2 sequences are SGHTA and FQGTGA. The trim removed 4 bases at V and 6 bases at J, leaving 9 bases unmatched. CDR3 sequence reads: CASSSASTGPNEQFF. The DNA of the CDR3 is TGTGCCAGCAGCTCCGCCTCGACAGGGCCCAATGAGCAGTTCTTC.

The V call is TRBV27, the J call TRBJ2-1, with D maybe TRBD2 (6 bases). The CDR3 has 15 residues. CDR1 is MNHEY and CDR2 is SMNVEV in the germline V gene (reference sequence). Trimming took off 6 bases at V and 7 bases at J, with 19 bases between the two ends. The CDR3 coding sequence is TGTGCCAGCAGCCCGACTAGGATCGGCAATAATGAGCAGTTCTTC. It encodes CASSPTRIGNNEQFF.

Worth noting for this clone: The same CDR3 also results from other DNA sequences found in this sample. The chain recombines TRBV7-2 with TRBJ2-5; tentative D call: TRBD2 (6 bases). The CDR3 has 14 amino acids. With 0 bases removed from V and 5 bases from J, the gap between germline ends came to 10 bases. Germline CDR1 reads SGHTA; CDR2 reads FQGNSA. The CDR3 spells CASSLAGRGETQYF. The DNA of the CDR3 is TGTGCCAGCAGCTTAGCCGGGAGAGGGGAGACCCAGTACTTC.

The chain links TRBV7-9 to TRBJ1-4; 9 nucleotides match TRBD1. Per the germline V gene, CDR1 is SEHNR and CDR2 is FQNEAQ (reference sequence). Trimming took 5 bases from V and 3 from J; bases not matched to a gene: 10. This CDR3 is 17 amino acids long. CDR3 sequence reads: CASSPPTGGDPNEKLFF. The CDR3 DNA is TGTGCCAGCAGCCCACCCACAGGGGGCGACCCTAATGAAAAACTGTTTTTT.

The chain is built from TRBV28 and TRBJ1-1; D is unclear. The germline gives CDR1 MDHEN, CDR2 SYDVKM. The CDR3 runs to 14 residues. The V end lost 4 bases, the J end lost 10 bases, and 19 bases lay between the germline ends. CDR3 nucleotide sequence: TGTGCCAGCAGTTCAAAGACCCTTGGGCTGCGAGCTTTCTTT. This translates into CASSSKTLGLRAFF.

The V gene is TRBV4-2, the J gene TRBJ2-2; 8 nucleotides line up with TRBD2. The J segment lost 1 base and the V segment lost 4 bases, leaving 5 bases of the junction unmatched. Germline assignment: CDR1 LGHNA and CDR2 YNFKEQ. This CDR3 is built from 16 residues. The CDR3: CASSLDSGVNTGELFF. The CDR3, as DNA: TGTGCCAGCAGCCTGGATAGCGGGGTGAACACCGGGGAGCTGTTTTTT.